The source of this TCR beta chain is a study of beta chain features in type 1 diabetes. Findings and limits, study-wide: The study found that naive, central memory and Treg TCRB repertoires appeared more similar in patients than in healthy donors.

About this clone itself: Its cognate antigen is unknown.

CDR3 length: 11 residues. Germline loops: CDR1 MDHEN, CDR2 SYDVKM. Trimming pared 5 bases from V and 1 base from J, leaving 2 bases between. Every bit of the isolated RNA underwent reverse transcription, so sequencing read expressed TCRB transcripts. Method: immunoSEQ multiplex PCR; TCRdb's copy keeps in-frame clones and lacks some. The sample holds around 300,000 clones; less than 15% are singletons and the top ten take over 5%. The TCR comes from a man aged 25 to 45 in good health. The sequencing sample was made of central memory CD4+ T cells from blood. The chain employs TRBV28 and TRBJ2-5; D not certain. CDR3 residues: CASSTQETQYF. The DNA for the CDR3 is TGTGCCAGCAGTACCCAAGAGACCCAGTACTTC.